The T cell receptor beta chain described here comes from a study of human T cells and chemical hapten exposure (dated by TCRdb to the early 2020s). General notes on the study: Libraries were pooled for sequencing, and per-sample TCR yields varied mainly because of small differences in library volumes within the pool. Each blood RNA sample was used to sequence both TCR alpha and TCR beta chains. Peripheral blood TCR repertoire changes were tracked in vivo in alopecia patients during primary and secondary sensitization to the hapten diphenylcyclopropenone (DPC).

Study-wide conclusions, independent of this receptor: The number of TCRs above 1 in 1000 frequency did not change with DPC sensitization; there was no evidence of global repertoire structure alterations. After repeated subsampling, changes were observed in the strength of the expansion versus patch-test correlation and in the threshold at which the correlation became significant.

The germline V gene encodes CDR1 SGHNT and CDR2 YYREEE (reference sequence). The cysteine opens and the phenylalanine closes a CDR3 of 13 amino acids. Here the CDR3 DNA is all that survives: 39 bases in frame from base 1. V and J are truncated by 0 bases and 4 bases respectively, leaving an intervening sequence of 5 bases. This clonotype came up many times. The antigen it binds to is not known. No per-base quality is available; no much larger clone lies one base away. Total RNA was extracted from unfractionated whole blood collected in Tempus Blood RNA tubes. Five or six healthy volunteers served as TCR sequencing controls and were bled at day 0, 2 weeks and 6 weeks. The library was built by means of 5' RACE. Sequencing relied on an Illumina MiSeq. Library preparation attached unique molecular identifiers to individual cDNA molecules for quantitative, reproducible TCR counting. Per the source publication's procedure: The median number of TCRs per sample was some 100,000, ranging from about 23,224 to 690,600. The Decombinator software suite was used to annotate V, J and CDR3 in the TCR reads. To make PS versus PT1 abundance plots, every sample was subsampled to the same number of TCRs (28,000). Expanded TCRs were defined as absent before sensitization and observed at least eight times at the 2-week time point. The raw public reads went through TCRdb reprocessing: fastp at Q25, MiXCR clone calling, in-frame beta chains kept. Each entry is one CDR3 protein sequence, shown with its most common DNA and genes. The V and J calls shown here were made by TCRdb, not taken from the authors' results. The sample table contains more than 60,000 distinct CDR3 sequences; only one count was recorded for 15% to 20% of them. About 6.8% of the sample rests with the top ten.

The sequence is built from TRBV5-4 and TRBJ1-5; the D gene cannot be resolved reliably. The sequence came from a female donor in good health. The nucleotide sequence reads TGTGCCAGCAGCTTGGGCACAAATCAGCCCCAGCATTTT. The translation is CASSLGTNQPQHF.